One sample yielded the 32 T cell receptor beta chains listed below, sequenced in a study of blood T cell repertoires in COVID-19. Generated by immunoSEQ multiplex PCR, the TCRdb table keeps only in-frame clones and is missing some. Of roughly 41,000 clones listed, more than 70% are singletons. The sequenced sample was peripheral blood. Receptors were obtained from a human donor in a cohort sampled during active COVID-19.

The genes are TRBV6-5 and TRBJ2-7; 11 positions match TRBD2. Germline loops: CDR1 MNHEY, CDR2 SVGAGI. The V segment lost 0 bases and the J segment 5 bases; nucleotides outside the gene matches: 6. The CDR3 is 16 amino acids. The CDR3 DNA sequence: TGTGCCAGCAGTTACTCTCTAGCGGGAGGCGGCGACGAGCAGTACTTC. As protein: CASSYSLAGGGDEQYF.

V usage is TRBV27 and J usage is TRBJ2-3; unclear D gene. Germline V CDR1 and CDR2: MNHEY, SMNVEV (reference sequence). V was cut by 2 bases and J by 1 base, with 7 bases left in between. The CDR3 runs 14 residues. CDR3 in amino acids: CASSLGRGTDTQYF. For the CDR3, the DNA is TGTGCCAGCAGTTTAGGGCGTGGCACAGATACGCAGTATTTT.

CDR3 coding DNA: TGTGCCAGCAGCTTAGCTCCGGGAGAATCATACGAGCAGTACTTC. It translates to CASSLAPGESYEQYF. This chain uses TRBV11-2 with TRBJ2-7; tentative D call: TRBD2 (6 bases). The CDR3 is 15 residues long. The V gene's germline CDR1 is SGHAT and CDR2 FQNNGV. The ends were cut back, 1 base at V and 4 bases at J, with 14 bases in the middle.

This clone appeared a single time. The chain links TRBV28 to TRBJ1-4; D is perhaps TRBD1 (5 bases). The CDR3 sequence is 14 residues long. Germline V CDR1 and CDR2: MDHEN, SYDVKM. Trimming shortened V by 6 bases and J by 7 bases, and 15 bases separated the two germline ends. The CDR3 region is CASSPYAGFEKLFF. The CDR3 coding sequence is TGTGCCAGCAGCCCATACGCAGGGTTTGAAAAACTGTTTTTT.

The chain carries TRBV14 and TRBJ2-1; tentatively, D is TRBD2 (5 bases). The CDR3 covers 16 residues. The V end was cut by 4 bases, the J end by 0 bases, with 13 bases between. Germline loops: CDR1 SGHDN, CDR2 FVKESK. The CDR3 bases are TGTGCCAGCAGCCCCGATGAGCGGACCTCCTACAATGAGCAGTTCTTC. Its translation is CASSPDERTSYNEQFF.

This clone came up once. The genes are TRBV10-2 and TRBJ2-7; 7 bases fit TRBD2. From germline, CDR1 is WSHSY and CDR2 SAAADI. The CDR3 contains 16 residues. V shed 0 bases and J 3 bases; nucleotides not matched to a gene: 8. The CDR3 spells CASSESRRLADYEQYF. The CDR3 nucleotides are TGCGCCAGCAGTGAGTCGAGGCGACTAGCTGACTACGAGCAGTACTTC.

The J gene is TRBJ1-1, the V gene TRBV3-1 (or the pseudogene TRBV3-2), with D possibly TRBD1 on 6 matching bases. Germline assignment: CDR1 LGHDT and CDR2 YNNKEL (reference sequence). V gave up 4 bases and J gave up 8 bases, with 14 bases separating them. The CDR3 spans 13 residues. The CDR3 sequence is CASSPKGGEEAFF. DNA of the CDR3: TGTGCCAGCAGCCCTAAAGGGGGGGAGGAAGCTTTCTTT.

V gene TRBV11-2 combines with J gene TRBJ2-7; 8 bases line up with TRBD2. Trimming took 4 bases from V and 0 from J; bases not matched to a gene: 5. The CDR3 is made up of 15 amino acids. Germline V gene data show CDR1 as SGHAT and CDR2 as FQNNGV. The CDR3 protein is CASSSSTSVSYEQYF. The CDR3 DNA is TGTGCCAGCAGCTCGTCGACTAGCGTCTCCTACGAGCAGTACTTC.

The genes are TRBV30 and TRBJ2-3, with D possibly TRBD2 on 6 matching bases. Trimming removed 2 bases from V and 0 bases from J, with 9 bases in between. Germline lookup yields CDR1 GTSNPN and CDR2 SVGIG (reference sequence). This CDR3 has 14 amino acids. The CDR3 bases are TGTGCCTGGAGTAGGGACTTCAGCACAGATACGCAGTATTTT. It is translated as CAWSRDFSTDTQYF.

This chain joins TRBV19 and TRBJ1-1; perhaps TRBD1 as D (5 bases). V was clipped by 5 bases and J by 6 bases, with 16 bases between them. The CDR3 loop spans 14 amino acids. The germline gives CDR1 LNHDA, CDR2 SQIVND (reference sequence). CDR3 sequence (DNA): TGTGCCAGTAGTCCATCCGGGGGATCCCCTGAAGCTTTCTTT. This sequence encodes CASSPSGGSPEAFF. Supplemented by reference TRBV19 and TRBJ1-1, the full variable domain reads DGGITQSPKYLFRKEGQNVTLSCEQNLNHDAMYWYRQDPGQGLRLIYYSQIVNDFQKGDIAEGYSVSREKKESFPLTVTSAQKNPTAFYLCASSPSGGSPEAFFGQGTRLTVV.

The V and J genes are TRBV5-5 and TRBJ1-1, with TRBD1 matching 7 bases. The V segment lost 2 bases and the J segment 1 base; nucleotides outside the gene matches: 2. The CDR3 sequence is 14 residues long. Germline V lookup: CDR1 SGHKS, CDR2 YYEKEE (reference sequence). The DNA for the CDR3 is TGTGCCAGCAGCTTTACAGGGGCGAACACTGAAGCTTTCTTT. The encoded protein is CASSFTGANTEAFF. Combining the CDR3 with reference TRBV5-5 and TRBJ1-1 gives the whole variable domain DAGVTQSPTHLIKTRGQQVTLRCSPISGHKSVSWYQQVLGQGPQFIFQYYEKEERGRGNFPDRFSARQFPNYSSELNVNALLLGDSALYLCASSFTGANTEAFFGQGTRLTVV.

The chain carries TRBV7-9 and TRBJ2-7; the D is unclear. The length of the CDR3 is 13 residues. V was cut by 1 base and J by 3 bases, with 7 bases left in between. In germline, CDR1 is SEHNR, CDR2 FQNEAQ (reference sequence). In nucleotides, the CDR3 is TGTGCCAGCAGCTTAGGGCTAGGCTACGAGCAGTACTTC. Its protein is CASSLGLGYEQYF.

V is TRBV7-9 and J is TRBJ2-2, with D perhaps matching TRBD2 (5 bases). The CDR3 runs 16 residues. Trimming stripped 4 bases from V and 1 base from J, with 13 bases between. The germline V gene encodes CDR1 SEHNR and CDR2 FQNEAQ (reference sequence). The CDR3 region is CASSSRMGVNTGELFF. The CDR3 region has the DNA TGTGCCAGCAGCTCCCGTATGGGAGTGAACACCGGGGAGCTGTTTTTT.

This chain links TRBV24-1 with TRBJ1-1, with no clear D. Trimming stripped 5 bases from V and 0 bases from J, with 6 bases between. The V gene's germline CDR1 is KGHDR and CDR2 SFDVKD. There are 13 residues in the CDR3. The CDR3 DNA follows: TGTGCCACCAGTGGGGGAGTGAACACTGAAGCTTTCTTT. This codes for CATSGGVNTEAFF.

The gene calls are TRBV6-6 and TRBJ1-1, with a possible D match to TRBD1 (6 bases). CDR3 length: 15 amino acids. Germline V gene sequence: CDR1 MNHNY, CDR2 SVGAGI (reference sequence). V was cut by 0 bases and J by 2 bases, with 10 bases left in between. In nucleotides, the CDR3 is TGTGCCAGCAGTTACTCACAGGGCTATAACACTGAAGCTTTCTTT. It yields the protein CASSYSQGYNTEAFF.

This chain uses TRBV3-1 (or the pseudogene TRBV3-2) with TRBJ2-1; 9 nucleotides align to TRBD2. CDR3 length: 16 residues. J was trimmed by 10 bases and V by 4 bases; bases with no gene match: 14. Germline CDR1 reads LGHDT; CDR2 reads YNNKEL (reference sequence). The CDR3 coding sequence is TGTGCCAGCAGCCCCAGTGAGGGCGGGAGGGCGAAGGAGCAGTTCTTC. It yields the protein CASSPSEGGRAKEQFF.

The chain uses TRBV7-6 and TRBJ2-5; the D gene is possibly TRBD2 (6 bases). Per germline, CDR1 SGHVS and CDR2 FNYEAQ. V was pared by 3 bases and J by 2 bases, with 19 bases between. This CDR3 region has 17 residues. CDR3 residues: CASSFNRAVAGQETQYF. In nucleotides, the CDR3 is TGTGCCAGCAGCTTTAATCGGGCTGTGGCGGGGCAAGAGACCCAGTACTTC.

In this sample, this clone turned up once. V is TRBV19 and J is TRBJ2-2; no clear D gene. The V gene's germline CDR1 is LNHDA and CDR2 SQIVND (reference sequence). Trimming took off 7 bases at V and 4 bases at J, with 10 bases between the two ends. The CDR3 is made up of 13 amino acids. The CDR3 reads CASTHPGTGELFF. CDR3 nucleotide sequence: TGTGCCAGTACCCACCCGGGCACCGGGGAGCTGTTTTTT.

CDR3 residues: CASSRGRVYSGANVLTF. The CDR3, as DNA: TGCGCCAGCAGTCGGGGCAGGGTATACTCTGGGGCCAACGTCCTGACTTTC. The chain uses TRBV23-1 and TRBJ2-6, with D possibly matching TRBD1 (5 bases). TRBV23-1 is assigned to the ORF class and has an uncertain function. The V and J ends lost 4 bases and 0 bases respectively, with 13 bases between them. CDR3 length: 17 residues.

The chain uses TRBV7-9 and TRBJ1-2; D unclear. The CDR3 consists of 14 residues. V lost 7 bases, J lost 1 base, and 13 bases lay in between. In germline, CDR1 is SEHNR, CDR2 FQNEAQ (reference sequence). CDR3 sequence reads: CASTLGGYNYGYTF. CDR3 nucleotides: TGTGCCAGCACCCTGGGAGGGTATAACTATGGCTACACCTTC.

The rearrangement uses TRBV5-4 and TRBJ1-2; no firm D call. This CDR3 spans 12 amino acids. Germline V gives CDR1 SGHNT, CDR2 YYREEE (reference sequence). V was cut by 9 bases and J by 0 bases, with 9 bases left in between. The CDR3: CAILLPNYGYTF. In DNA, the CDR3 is TGTGCCATCTTACTCCCTAACTATGGCTACACCTTC.

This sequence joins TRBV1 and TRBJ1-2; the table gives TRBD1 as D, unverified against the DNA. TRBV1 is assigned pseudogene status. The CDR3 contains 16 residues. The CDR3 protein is CTSSHDPPGQRNCYTF. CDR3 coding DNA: TGCACCAGCAGCCATGACCCCCCGGGACAGCGTAACTGCTACACCTTC.

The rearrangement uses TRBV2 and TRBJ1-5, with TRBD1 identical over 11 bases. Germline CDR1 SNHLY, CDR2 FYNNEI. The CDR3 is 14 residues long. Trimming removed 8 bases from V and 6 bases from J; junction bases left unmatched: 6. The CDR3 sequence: CASWSGQGGQPQHF. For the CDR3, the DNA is TGTGCCAGCTGGTCGGGACAGGGGGGTCAGCCCCAGCATTTT.

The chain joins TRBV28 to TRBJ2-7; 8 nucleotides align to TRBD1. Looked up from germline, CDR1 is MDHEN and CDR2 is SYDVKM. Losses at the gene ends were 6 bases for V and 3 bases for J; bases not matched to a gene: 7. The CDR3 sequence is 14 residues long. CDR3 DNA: TGTGCCAGCAGAAAGGACAGGGTAAACTACGAGCAGTACTTC. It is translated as CASRKDRVNYEQYF.

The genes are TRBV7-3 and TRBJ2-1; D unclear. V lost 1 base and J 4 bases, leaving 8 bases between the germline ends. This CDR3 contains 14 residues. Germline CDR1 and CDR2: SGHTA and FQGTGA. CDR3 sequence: CASSLNFVYNEQFF. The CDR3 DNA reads TGTGCCAGCAGCTTAAACTTCGTGTACAATGAGCAGTTCTTC.

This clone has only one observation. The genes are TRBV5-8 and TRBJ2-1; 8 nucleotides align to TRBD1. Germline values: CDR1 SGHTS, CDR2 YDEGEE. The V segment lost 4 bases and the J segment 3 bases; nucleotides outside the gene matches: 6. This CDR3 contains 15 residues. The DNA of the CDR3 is TGTGCCAGCAGCGCGGGACAGGTCCTCTACAATGAGCAGTTCTTC. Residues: CASSAGQVLYNEQFF.

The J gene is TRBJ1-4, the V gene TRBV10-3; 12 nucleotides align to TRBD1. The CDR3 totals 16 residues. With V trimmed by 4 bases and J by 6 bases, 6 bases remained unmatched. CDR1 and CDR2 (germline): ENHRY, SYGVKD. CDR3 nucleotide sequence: TGTGCCATCAGTGCGGGACAGGGGGCATCGGATGAAAAACTGTTTTTT. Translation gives CAISAGQGASDEKLFF.

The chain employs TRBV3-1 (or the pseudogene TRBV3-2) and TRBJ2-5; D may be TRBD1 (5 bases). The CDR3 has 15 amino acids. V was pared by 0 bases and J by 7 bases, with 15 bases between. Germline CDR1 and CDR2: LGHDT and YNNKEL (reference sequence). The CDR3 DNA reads TGTGCCAGCAGCCAAGATCAATCCCAGGGCTTGACCCAGTACTTC. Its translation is CASSQDQSQGLTQYF.

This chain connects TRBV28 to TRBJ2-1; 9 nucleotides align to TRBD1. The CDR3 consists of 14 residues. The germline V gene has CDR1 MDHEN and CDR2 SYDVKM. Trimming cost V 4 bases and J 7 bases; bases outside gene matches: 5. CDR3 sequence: CASSSGTGQNEQFF. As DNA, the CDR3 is TGTGCCAGCAGTTCCGGGACAGGGCAGAATGAGCAGTTCTTC.

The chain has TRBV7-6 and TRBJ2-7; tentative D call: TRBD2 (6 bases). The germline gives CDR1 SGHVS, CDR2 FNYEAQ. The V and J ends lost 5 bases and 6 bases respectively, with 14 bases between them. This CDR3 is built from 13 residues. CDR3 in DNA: TGTGCCAGCAGCCCTTCGCGGGGAACCGAGCAGTACTTC. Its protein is CASSPSRGTEQYF.

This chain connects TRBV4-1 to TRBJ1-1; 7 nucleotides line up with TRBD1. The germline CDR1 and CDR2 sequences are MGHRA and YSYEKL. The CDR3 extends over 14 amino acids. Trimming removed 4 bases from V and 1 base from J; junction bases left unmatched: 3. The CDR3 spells CASSPDRANTEAFF. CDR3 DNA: TGCGCCAGCAGCCCCGACAGGGCGAACACTGAAGCTTTCTTT.

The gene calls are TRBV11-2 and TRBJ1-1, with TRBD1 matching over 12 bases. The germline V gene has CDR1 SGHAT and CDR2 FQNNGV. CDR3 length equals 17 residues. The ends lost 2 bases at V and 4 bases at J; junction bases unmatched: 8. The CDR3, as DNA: TGTGCCAGCAGCTTATTCGGGGACAGGGGGCGTTCCACTGAAGCTTTCTTT. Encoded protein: CASSLFGDRGRSTEAFF. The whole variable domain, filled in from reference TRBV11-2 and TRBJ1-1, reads EAGVAQSPRYKIIEKRQSVAFWCNPISGHATLYWYQQILGQGPKLLIQFQNNGVVDDSQLPKDRFSAERLKGVDSTLKIQPAKLEDSAVYLCASSLFGDRGRSTEAFFGQGTRLTVV.